This is a list of T cell receptor beta chains from one sample in a study of blood T cell repertoires in COVID-19. Here immunoSEQ multiplex PCR was the method, and the copy in TCRdb shows in-frame clones only, minus some. The sample yields approximately 260,000 clones, 88% seen once. Sample: PBMCs or T cells enriched from blood (not recorded which). These receptors originate from a woman aged 40 to 50 with acute COVID-19. The CDR3 runs from the conserved cysteine through the conserved F or W. D genes are given only for firm matches. Clone size appears in some rows only: once, few, many, or a class for an expanded clone.

TRBV5-4	.	TRBJ1-3	.	CASSRDVRTDGNTIYF	TGTGCCAGCAGCCGCGACGTTCGGACAGACGGAAACACCATATATTTT
TRBV9	.	TRBJ1-5	TRBD1	CASSEGQGGNQPQHF	TGTGCCAGCAGCGAGGGACAGGGAGGCAATCAGCCCCAGCATTTT
TRBV5-1	.	TRBJ2-4	.	CASSLVSQDVGIQYF	TGCGCCAGCAGCTTGGTATCGCAGGATGTGGGCATTCAGTACTTC
TRBV18	.	TRBJ1-4	TRBD1	CASSPRPDRGTMGPNEKLFF	TGTGCCAGCTCACCACGTCCGGACAGGGGCACCATGGGACCTAATGAAAAACTGTTTTTT
TRBV29-1	.	TRBJ2-3	TRBD1	CSATDRDHIRNKDTQYF	TGCAGCGCCACGGACAGGGATCACATAAGAAACAAAGATACGCAGTATTTT
TRBV14	.	TRBJ2-7	TRBD2	CASSQVLAAPAEQYF	TGTGCCAGCAGCCAAGTTCTAGCGGCCCCCGCCGAGCAGTACTTC
TRBV5-1	once	TRBJ2-2	TRBD1	CASSLGYRGRTGELFF	TGCGCCAGCAGCTTGGGGTACAGGGGGCGTACCGGGGAGCTGTTTTTT
TRBV29-1	.	TRBJ1-3	TRBD1	CSVGQAGNTIYF	TGCAGCGTGGGACAGGCTGGAAACACCATATATTTT
TRBV5-8	.	TRBJ1-1	.	CASSLTGLNTEAFF	TGTGCCAGCAGCTTGACAGGGCTTAACACTGAAGCTTTCTTT
TRBV18	.	TRBJ2-3	.	CASSPSGSTDTQYF	TGTGCCAGCTCACCGAGCGGGAGCACAGATACGCAGTATTTT
TRBV19	.	TRBJ1-1	.	CASSTDSRERRTEAFF	TGTGCCAGTAGTACAGACAGCAGGGAAAGGAGAACTGAAGCTTTCTTT
TRBV7-6	.	TRBJ2-2	TRBD1	CASSLDRSRELFF	TGTGCCAGCAGCTTGGACAGGTCGCGGGAGCTGTTTTTT
TRBV28	.	TRBJ1-2	.	CASRVGYGYTF	TGTGCCAGCCGGGTGGGCTATGGCTACACCTTC
TRBV6-4	.	TRBJ1-5	.	CASSVQAAGQPQHF	TGTGCCAGCAGTGTACAGGCGGCAGGGCAGCCCCAGCATTTT
TRBV12-3/TRBV12-4	.	TRBJ2-6	.	CASSLSGANVLTF	TGTGCCAGCAGCCTCTCTGGGGCCAACGTCCTGACTTTC
TRBV5-1	.	TRBJ1-2	TRBD1	CASSLEGQGAGYTF	TGCGCCAGCAGCTTGGAGGGACAGGGGGCTGGCTACACCTTC
TRBV19	.	TRBJ1-2	.	CASSIAAGVGYTF	TGTGCCAGTAGTATAGCCGCCGGAGTTGGCTACACCTTC
TRBV7-8	.	TRBJ2-5	.	CASSFTGYQETQYF	TGTGCCAGCAGCTTCACAGGGTACCAAGAGACCCAGTACTTC
TRBV21-1	.	TRBJ1-4	.	CASSTPQGVATNEKLFF	TGTGCCAGCAGCACCCCCCAGGGGGTAGCAACTAATGAAAAACTGTTTTTT
TRBV10-3	.	TRBJ1-1	TRBD1	CAIRGQGIGVNTEAFF	TGTGCCATCAGGGGACAGGGGATTGGGGTAAACACTGAAGCTTTCTTT
TRBV7-9	.	TRBJ2-5	.	CASSLTGTRQETQYF	TGTGCCAGCAGCTTAACAGGGACGAGGCAAGAGACCCAGTACTTC
TRBV4-3	.	TRBJ2-4	.	CASSQFAGGSAKNIQYF	TGCGCCAGCAGCCAATTTGCTGGAGGATCAGCCAAAAACATTCAGTACTTC
TRBV4-3	.	TRBJ2-5	.	CASSPRPGDDETQYF	TGCGCCAGCAGCCCCCGGCCGGGGGACGATGAGACCCAGTACTTC
TRBV28	.	TRBJ1-5	TRBD1	CASSLGQGNQPQHF	TGTGCCAGCAGTTTGGGACAGGGGAACCAGCCCCAGCATTTT
TRBV9	.	TRBJ2-1	TRBD2	CASSHSLTSGGYNEQFF	TGTGCCAGCAGCCATTCCCTGACTAGCGGAGGATACAATGAGCAGTTCTTC
TRBV12-2	.	TRBJ2-1	.	CASRLPIGGRTYSYNEQFF	TGTGCAAGTCGCCTACCTATCGGGGGGAGGACCTACTCCTACAATGAGCAGTTCTTC
TRBV9	.	TRBJ2-1	TRBD2	CASSVGTSGTYEQFF	TGTGCCAGCAGCGTCGGGACTAGCGGGACCTATGAGCAGTTCTTC
TRBV13	.	TRBJ1-1	.	CASSLQLGPFTEAFF	TGTGCCAGCAGCTTACAGTTGGGCCCCTTCACTGAAGCTTTCTTT
TRBV4-1	.	TRBJ1-2	TRBD1	CASSRTGEMDGYTF	TGCGCCAGCAGCCGGACAGGGGAGATGGATGGCTACACCTTC
TRBV29-1	.	TRBJ1-4	TRBD1	CSVVMRGGRSNEKLFF	TGCAGCGTTGTAATGAGAGGGGGCCGGAGTAATGAAAAACTGTTTTTT
TRBV10-1	.	TRBJ2-3	.	CASSYSRGSTDTQYF	TGCGCCAGCAGTTATTCCAGGGGTAGCACAGATACGCAGTATTTT
TRBV7-9	.	TRBJ1-2	.	CASSLSRGQNYGYTF	TGTGCCAGCAGCTTAAGTCGAGGACAGAACTATGGCTACACCTTC
TRBV24-1	.	TRBJ1-2	TRBD1	CATSGPGQGAYNGYTF	TGTGCCACCAGTGGTCCGGGACAGGGGGCTTACAATGGCTACACCTTC
TRBV28	.	TRBJ2-2	.	CASSRLGHTGELFF	TGTGCCAGCAGTCGGCTTGGGCATACCGGGGAGCTGTTTTTT
TRBV5-1	.	TRBJ1-4	TRBD1	CASSLVGTGDEKLFF	TGCGCCAGCAGCTTGGTTGGGACAGGGGATGAAAAACTGTTTTTT
TRBV21-1	once	TRBJ2-6	.	CASSKGPDKKGTGAKSGANVLTF	TGTGCCAGCAGCAAAGGTCCTGACAAAAAAGGGACAGGCGCGAAATCTGGGGCCAACGTCCTGACTTTC
TRBV7-2	.	TRBJ1-1	.	CASSAQIEAFF	TGTGCCAGCAGCGCACAGATTGAAGCTTTCTTT
TRBV19	.	TRBJ2-3	TRBD2	CASSILYQRGSTDTQYF	TGTGCCAGTAGTATATTATATCAGCGGGGTAGCACAGATACGCAGTATTTT
TRBV9	once	TRBJ2-4	.	CASSSHPDRLAKNIQYF	TGTGCCAGCAGCTCCCACCCGGACAGACTAGCCAAAAACATTCAGTACTTC
TRBV11-2	.	TRBJ2-7	.	CASSWTENTYEQYF	TGTGCCAGCAGCTGGACAGAGAATACCTACGAGCAGTACTTC
TRBV27	.	TRBJ1-1	TRBD1	CASSRTGSTTEAFF	TGTGCCAGCAGTCGGACAGGTTCCACCACTGAAGCTTTCTTT
TRBV6-5	.	TRBJ1-1	.	CASSYSTFPDREAFF	TGTGCCAGCAGTTACTCGACTTTTCCGGACAGAGAAGCTTTCTTT